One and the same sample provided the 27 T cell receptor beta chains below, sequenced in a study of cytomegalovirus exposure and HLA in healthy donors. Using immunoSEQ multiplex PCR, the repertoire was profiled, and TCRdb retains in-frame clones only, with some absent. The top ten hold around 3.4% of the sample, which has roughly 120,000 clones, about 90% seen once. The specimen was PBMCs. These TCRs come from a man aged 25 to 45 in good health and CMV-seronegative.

The CDR3 loop reads CASTPGLAGTGELFF. Written as DNA, the CDR3 is TGTGCCAGCACCCCGGGACTAGCGGGCACCGGGGAGCTGTTTTTT. The genes are TRBV27 and TRBJ2-2, with TRBD2 matching over 12 bases. Unmatched junction bases numbered 4, after V lost 7 bases and J lost 4 bases. Germline CDR1 is MNHEY and CDR2 is SMNVEV (reference sequence). The CDR3 has 15 residues.

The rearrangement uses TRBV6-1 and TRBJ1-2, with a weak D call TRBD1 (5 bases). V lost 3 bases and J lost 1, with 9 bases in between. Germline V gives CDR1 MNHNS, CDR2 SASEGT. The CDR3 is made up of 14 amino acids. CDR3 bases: TGTGCCAGCAGTGAGGCCAGGGTTAACTATGGCTACACCTTC. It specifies CASSEARVNYGYTF.

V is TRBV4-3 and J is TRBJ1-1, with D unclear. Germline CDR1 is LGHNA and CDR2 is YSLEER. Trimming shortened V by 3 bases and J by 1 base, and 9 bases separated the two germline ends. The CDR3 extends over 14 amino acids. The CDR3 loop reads CASSQRGQNTEAFF. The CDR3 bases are TGCGCCAGCAGCCAGAGAGGCCAGAACACTGAAGCTTTCTTT.

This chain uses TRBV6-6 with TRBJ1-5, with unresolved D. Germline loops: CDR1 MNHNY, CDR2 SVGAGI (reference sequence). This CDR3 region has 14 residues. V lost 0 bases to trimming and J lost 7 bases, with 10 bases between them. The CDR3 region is CASSYSGGPQPQHF. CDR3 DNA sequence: TGTGCCAGCAGTTACTCGGGAGGGCCCCAGCCCCAGCATTTT.

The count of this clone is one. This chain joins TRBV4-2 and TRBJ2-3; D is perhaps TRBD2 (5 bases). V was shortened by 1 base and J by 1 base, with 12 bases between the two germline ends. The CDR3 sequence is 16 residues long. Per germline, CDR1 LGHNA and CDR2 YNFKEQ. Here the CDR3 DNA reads TGTGCCAGCAGCCAAGGGCTGGACGGGGGCACAGATACGCAGTATTTT. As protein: CASSQGLDGGTDTQYF.

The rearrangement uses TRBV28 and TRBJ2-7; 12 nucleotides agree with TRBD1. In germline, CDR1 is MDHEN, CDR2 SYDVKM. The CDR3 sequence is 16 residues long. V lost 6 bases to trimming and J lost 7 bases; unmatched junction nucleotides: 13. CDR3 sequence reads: CASSFPLGQGAGEQYF. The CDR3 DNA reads TGTGCCAGCAGCTTCCCTTTGGGACAGGGGGCAGGGGAGCAGTACTTC. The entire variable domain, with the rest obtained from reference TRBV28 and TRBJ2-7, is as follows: DVKVTQSSRYLVKRTGEKVFLECVQDMDHENMFWYRQDPGLGLRLIYFSYDVKMKEKGDIPEGYSVSREKKERFSLILESASTNQTSMYLCASSFPLGQGAGEQYFGPGTRLTVT.

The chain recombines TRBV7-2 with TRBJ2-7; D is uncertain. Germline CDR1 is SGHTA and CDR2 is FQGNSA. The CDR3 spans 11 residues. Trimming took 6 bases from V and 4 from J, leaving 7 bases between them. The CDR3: CASSLVYEQYF. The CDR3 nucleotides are TGTGCCAGCAGTCTCGTTTACGAGCAGTACTTC.

The CDR3 nucleotides are TGTGCCAGCAGCTTAGGCCAGGGGTGGAACTATGGCTACACCTTC. Translation gives CASSLGQGWNYGYTF. The chain combines TRBV13 with TRBJ1-2; tentatively, D is TRBD1 (6 bases). Germline loops: CDR1 PRHDT, CDR2 FYEKMQ (reference sequence). The CDR3 totals 15 residues. V lost 0 bases, J lost 2 bases, and 10 bases lay in between.

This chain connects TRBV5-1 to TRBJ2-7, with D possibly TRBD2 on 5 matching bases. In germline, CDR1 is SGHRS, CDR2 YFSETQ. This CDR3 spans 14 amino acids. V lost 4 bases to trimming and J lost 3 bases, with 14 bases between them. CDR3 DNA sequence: TGCGCCAGCAGCCCGTTGGGAGTAAACTACGAGCAGTACTTC. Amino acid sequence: CASSPLGVNYEQYF.

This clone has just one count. This chain's CDR3 is CASSQVRRELYEQYF. The CDR3 DNA reads as TGTGCCAGCAGCCAAGTCCGACGGGAACTTTACGAGCAGTACTTC. The V gene is TRBV4-2, the J gene TRBJ2-7, with D possibly matching TRBD2 (5 bases). V was clipped by 1 base and J by 4 bases, with 14 bases between them. CDR3 length: 15 amino acids. CDR1 LGHNA and CDR2 YNFKEQ come from the germline V gene.

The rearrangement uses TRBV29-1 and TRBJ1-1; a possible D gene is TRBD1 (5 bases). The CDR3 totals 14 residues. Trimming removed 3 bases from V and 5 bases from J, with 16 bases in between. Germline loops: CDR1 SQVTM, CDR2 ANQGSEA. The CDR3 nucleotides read TGCAGCGTTGAGGGGCCCATCGGCGGAACTGAAGCTTTCTTT. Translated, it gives CSVEGPIGGTEAFF. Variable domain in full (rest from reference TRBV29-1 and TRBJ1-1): SAVISQKPSRDICQRGTSLTIQCQVDSQVTMMFWYRQQPGQSLTLIATANQGSEATYESGFVIDKFPISRPNLTFSTLTVSNMSPEDSSIYLCSVEGPIGGTEAFFGQGTRLTVV.

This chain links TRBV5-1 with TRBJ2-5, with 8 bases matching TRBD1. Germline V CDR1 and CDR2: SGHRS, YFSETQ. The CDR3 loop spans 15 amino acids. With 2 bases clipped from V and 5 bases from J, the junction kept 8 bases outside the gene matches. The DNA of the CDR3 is TGCGCCAGCAGCTTCGGGGCAGGGGGCGCGGAGACCCAGTACTTC. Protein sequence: CASSFGAGGAETQYF. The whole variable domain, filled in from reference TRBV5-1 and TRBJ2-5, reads KAGVTQTPRYLIKTRGQQVTLSCSPISGHRSVSWYQQTPGQGLQFLFEYFSETQRNKGNFPGRFSGRQFSNSRSEMNVSTLELGDSALYLCASSFGAGGAETQYFGPGTRLLVL.

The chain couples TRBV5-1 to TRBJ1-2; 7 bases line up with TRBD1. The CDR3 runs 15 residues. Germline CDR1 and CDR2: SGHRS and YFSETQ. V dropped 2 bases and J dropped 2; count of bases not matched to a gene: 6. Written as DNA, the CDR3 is TGCGCCAGCAGCTTCACAGGGGATTCAAACTATGGCTACACCTTC. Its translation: CASSFTGDSNYGYTF.

CDR3 loop: CSVELVTGGSSYEQYF. The CDR3 region has the DNA TGCAGCGTTGAACTCGTTACAGGGGGCTCTAGCTACGAGCAGTACTTC. The chain couples TRBV29-1 to TRBJ2-7; 9 nucleotides agree with TRBD1. Germline lookup yields CDR1 SQVTM and CDR2 ANQGSEA. The CDR3 contains 16 residues. V gave up 2 bases and J gave up 3 bases; unmatched junction bases: 11.

The CDR3 region has the DNA TGTGCCAGCAGCTTAGCTTTAAGGGGTCCAACCTACAATGAGCAGTTCTTC. Residues: CASSLALRGPTYNEQFF. This chain joins TRBV7-6 and TRBJ2-1; TRBD1 is a possible D gene (5 bases). V was clipped by 0 bases and J by 2 bases, with 14 bases between them. This CDR3 has 17 residues. Per the germline V gene, CDR1 is SGHVS and CDR2 is FNYEAQ.

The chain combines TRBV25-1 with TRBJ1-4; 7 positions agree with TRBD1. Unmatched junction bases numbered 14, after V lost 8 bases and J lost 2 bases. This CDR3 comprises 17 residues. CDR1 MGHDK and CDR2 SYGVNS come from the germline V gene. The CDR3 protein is CASVGQSMMSTNEKLFF. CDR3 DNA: TGTGCCAGCGTGGGACAGTCCATGATGTCCACTAATGAAAAACTGTTTTTT.

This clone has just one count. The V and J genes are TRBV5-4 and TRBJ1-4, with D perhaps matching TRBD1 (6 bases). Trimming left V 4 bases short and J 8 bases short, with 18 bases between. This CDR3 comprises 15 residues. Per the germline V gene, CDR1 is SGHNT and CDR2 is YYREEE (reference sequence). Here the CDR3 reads CASSEVAGAREKLFF. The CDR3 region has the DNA TGTGCCAGCAGCGAGGTTGCGGGGGCCCGGGAAAAACTGTTTTTT.

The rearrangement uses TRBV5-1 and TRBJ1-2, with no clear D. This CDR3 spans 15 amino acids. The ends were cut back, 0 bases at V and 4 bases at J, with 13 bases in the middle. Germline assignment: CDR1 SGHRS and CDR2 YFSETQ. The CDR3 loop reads CASSLGSVSGYGYTF. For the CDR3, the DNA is TGCGCCAGCAGCTTGGGATCGGTCTCGGGCTATGGCTACACCTTC.

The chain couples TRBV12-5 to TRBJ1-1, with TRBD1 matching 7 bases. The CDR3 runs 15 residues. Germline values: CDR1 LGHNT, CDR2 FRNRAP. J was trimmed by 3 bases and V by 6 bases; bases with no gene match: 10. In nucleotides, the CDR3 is TGTGCTAGTGGCGCCCGGGACAGTCCGTACACTGAAGCTTTCTTT. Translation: CASGARDSPYTEAFF.

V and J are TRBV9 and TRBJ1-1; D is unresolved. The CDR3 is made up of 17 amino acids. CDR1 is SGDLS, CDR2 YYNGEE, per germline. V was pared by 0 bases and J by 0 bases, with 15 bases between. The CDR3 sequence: CASSVVGEIPVNTEAFF. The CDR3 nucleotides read TGTGCCAGCAGCGTAGTCGGAGAGATACCAGTGAACACTGAAGCTTTCTTT. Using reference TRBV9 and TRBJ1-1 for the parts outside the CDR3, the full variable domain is DSGVTQTPKHLITATGQRVTLRCSPRSGDLSVYWYQQSLDQGLQFLIQYYNGEERAKGNILERFSAQQFPDLHSELNLSSLELGDSALYFCASSVVGEIPVNTEAFFGQGTRLTVV.

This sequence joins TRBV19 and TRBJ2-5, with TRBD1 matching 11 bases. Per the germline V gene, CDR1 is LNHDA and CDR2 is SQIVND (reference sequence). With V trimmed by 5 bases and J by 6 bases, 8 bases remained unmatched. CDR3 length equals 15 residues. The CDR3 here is CASSAGTGGRKTQYF. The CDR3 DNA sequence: TGTGCCAGTAGTGCAGGGACAGGGGGGCGGAAGACCCAGTACTTC.

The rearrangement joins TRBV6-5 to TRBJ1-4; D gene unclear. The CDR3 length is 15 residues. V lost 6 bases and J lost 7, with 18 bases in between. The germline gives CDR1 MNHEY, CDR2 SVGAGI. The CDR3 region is CASSRVGGEGEKLFF. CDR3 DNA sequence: TGTGCCAGCAGCCGTGTGGGTGGGGAGGGTGAAAAACTGTTTTTT.

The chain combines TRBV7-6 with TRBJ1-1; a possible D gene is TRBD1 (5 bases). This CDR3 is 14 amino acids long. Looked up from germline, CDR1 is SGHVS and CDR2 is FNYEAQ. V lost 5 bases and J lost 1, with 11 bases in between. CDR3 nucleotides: TGTGCCAGCAGCGCGGGACTGGAGAACACTGAAGCTTTCTTT. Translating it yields CASSAGLENTEAFF. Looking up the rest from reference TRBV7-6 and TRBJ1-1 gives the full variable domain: GAGVSQSPRYKVTKRGQDVALRCDPISGHVSLYWYRQALGQGPEFLTYFNYEAQQDKSGLPNDRFSAERPEGSISTLTIQRTEQRDSAMYRCASSAGLENTEAFFGQGTRLTVV.

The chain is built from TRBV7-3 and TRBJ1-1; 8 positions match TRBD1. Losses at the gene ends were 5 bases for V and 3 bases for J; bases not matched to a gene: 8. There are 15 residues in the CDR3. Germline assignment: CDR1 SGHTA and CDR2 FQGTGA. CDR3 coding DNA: TGTGCCAGCAGCATCGGACAGGGACCCTACACTGAAGCTTTCTTT. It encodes CASSIGQGPYTEAFF.

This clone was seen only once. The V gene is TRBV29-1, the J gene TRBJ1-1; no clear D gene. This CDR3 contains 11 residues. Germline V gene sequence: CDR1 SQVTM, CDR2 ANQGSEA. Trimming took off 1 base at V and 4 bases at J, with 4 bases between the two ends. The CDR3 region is CSVEVSTEAFF. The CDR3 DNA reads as TGCAGCGTTGAAGTGAGCACTGAAGCTTTCTTT. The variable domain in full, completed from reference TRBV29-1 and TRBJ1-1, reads SAVISQKPSRDICQRGTSLTIQCQVDSQVTMMFWYRQQPGQSLTLIATANQGSEATYESGFVIDKFPISRPNLTFSTLTVSNMSPEDSSIYLCSVEVSTEAFFGQGTRLTVV.

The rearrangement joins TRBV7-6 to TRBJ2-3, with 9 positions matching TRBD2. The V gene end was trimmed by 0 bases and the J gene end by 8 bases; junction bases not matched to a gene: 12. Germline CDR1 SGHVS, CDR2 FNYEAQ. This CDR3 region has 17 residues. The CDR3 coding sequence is TGTGCCAGCAGCTTAGCGCTAGCGGGACAGAGCCCAGTTACGCAGTATTTT. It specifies CASSLALAGQSPVTQYF.

CDR3 residues: CASSVDAGGYGYTF. The CDR3 region has the DNA TGTGCCAGCAGCGTAGACGCAGGGGGCTATGGCTACACCTTC. The chain recombines TRBV9 with TRBJ1-2, with 7 bases fitting TRBD1. Germline lookup yields CDR1 SGDLS and CDR2 YYNGEE. The CDR3 contains 14 residues. The ends lost 0 bases at V and 4 bases at J; junction bases unmatched: 3.